The present T cell receptor (beta chain) was sequenced within a study of T cells after somatic rescue of genetic block. Here immunoSEQ multiplex PCR was the method, and the copy in TCRdb shows in-frame clones only, minus some. The table lists more than 70,000 clones, just under 90% of them singletons. The length of the CDR3 is 13 residues. The germline V gene encodes CDR1 SGHNT and CDR2 YYREEE (reference sequence). V lost 4 bases, J lost 6 bases, and 13 bases lay in between. V gene TRBV5-4 combines with J gene TRBJ1-1; D remains ambiguous. Input material: peripheral blood mononuclear cells (PBMCs). This clonotype was sampled from a woman between 18 and 30 years old. CDR3 region: CASSRGRDAEAFF. The CDR3, as DNA: TGTGCCAGCAGCCGCGGCCGAGACGCTGAAGCTTTCTTT.